Listed below are T cell receptor beta chains from one sample, sequenced in a study of T cell responses to AZD1222 COVID-19 vaccine. Here immunoSEQ multiplex PCR was the method, and the copy in TCRdb shows in-frame clones only, minus some. The sample contains some 120,000 clones, about nine tenths of which appear only once. The sequenced sample was peripheral blood, obtained on day 0 of MenACWY control vaccination. The receptor set was obtained from an adult in good health. Both conserved end residues are part of each CDR3. The D gene is left open where the match is weak. Only part of the rows carry a size: once, few, many, or a class if the clone is expanded.

TGTGCCAGCAGGGTAGGGGGGGCCGAGCAGTACTTC CASRVGGAEQYF TRBJ2-7 few TRBV21-1 -
TGTGCCAGCAGCTTGACTTGGACAGGGAGCGAGCAGTACTTC CASSLTWTGSEQYF TRBJ2-7 - TRBV5-5 TRBD1
TGTGCCAGTAGTATAGCACAGGGAGTCTACGAGCAGTACTTC CASSIAQGVYEQYF TRBJ2-7 - TRBV19 -
TGTGCCGCCGGGACAGGGCACTACGAGCAGTACTTC CAAGTGHYEQYF TRBJ2-7 - TRBV19 TRBD1
TGTGCCTGGAAGAGGTGGTCCTCTGGAAACACCATATATTTT CAWKRWSSGNTIYF TRBJ1-3 - TRBV30 -
TGTGCCAGCAGTCCTAGAGCGGGTAATTTCCTCAATGAGCAGTTCTTC CASSPRAGNFLNEQFF TRBJ2-1 - TRBV7-9 -
TGTGCCAGCAGACAGACAGGGAACTATGGCTACACCTTC CASRQTGNYGYTF TRBJ1-2 - TRBV7-9 TRBD1
TGTGCCAGCAGTGAGTCGAATGCTGAAGCTTTCTTT CASSESNAEAFF TRBJ1-1 - TRBV6-1 -
TGTGCCAGCAGCTTAATAGGGCAGGGGGCCGAGGAGCTGTTTTTT CASSLIGQGAEELFF TRBJ2-2 - TRBV7-9 TRBD1
TGCGCCAGCAGCTCCGGGACAGGGTATGAAAAACTGTTTTTT CASSSGTGYEKLFF TRBJ1-4 - TRBV5-1 TRBD1
TGTGCCAGCAGCCCCGGACCCGGAAGGGAGACCCAGTACTTC CASSPGPGRETQYF TRBJ2-5 - TRBV9 -
TGTGCCAGCAGCCCGCAGGGGTCCCCCTACGAGCAGTACTTC CASSPQGSPYEQYF TRBJ2-7 - TRBV11-2 -
TGTGCCAGCTTACCCGGGACGGTCTATGGCTACACCTTC CASLPGTVYGYTF TRBJ1-2 - TRBV6-5 -
TGTGCCAGCAGTGATGCGGGGGAGCAGTACTTC CASSDAGEQYF TRBJ2-7 - TRBV7-9 -
TGTGCCAGCAGTGAACAATCGGAAAAACTGTTTTTT CASSEQSEKLFF TRBJ1-4 - TRBV2 -
TGTGCCAGCAGCTCGGACAGGGACTTCTATGGCTACACCTTC CASSSDRDFYGYTF TRBJ1-2 - TRBV7-2 TRBD1
TGTGCCAGCAGCTCCCGAGGCGGGGGGCGGCTGGACATTCAGTACTTC CASSSRGGGRLDIQYF TRBJ2-4 once TRBV28 TRBD2
TGTGCCAGCAGTCTACCGACAGGGCCAGAGACCCAGTACTTC CASSLPTGPETQYF TRBJ2-5 - TRBV28 TRBD1
TGTGCCAGCAGCTTCTCAATGGGCTATGGCTACACCTTC CASSFSMGYGYTF TRBJ1-2 - TRBV7-2 -
TGTGCCAGCAGTTTTGGGGACAGGGTCAATCAGCCCCAGCATTTT CASSFGDRVNQPQHF TRBJ1-5 - TRBV28 TRBD1
TGTGCCACCAGTGATAGCGGGAGGGCCAGTGAGACCCAGTACTTC CATSDSGRASETQYF TRBJ2-5 once TRBV24-1 TRBD2
TGTGCCAGCAGGACGACAGGAGAAAATGAAAAACTGTTTTTT CASRTTGENEKLFF TRBJ1-4 - TRBV2 -
TGTGCCAGCAGTTTAGAATTCGGGGGGGCTTACAATGAGCAGTTCTTC CASSLEFGGAYNEQFF TRBJ2-1 few TRBV28 TRBD2
TGTGCCAGCAGCCTCTTGAAACTAGCGGGAGGCAGCTCCTACAATGAGCAGTTCTTC CASSLLKLAGGSSYNEQFF TRBJ2-1 - TRBV14 TRBD2
TGTGCCTTCACCCCGAGGCGGAACCTCAACTATGGCTACACCTTC CAFTPRRNLNYGYTF TRBJ1-2 - TRBV30 -
TGTGCCAGCAGTGAGACAGTGAACACTGAAGCTTTCTTT CASSETVNTEAFF TRBJ1-1 - TRBV25-1 -
TGTGCCACCTTAACCGGGACTAGCGTCTCCTACGAGCAGTACTTC CATLTGTSVSYEQYF TRBJ2-7 - TRBV2 TRBD2
TGTGCCAGTAGTTTCAGCGTTGTAAGAAATGAGCAGTTCTTC CASSFSVVRNEQFF TRBJ2-1 - TRBV19 -
TGCGCCAGCAGCTTCCAAGGACAGGGGGCTGAAAAACTGTTTTTT CASSFQGQGAEKLFF TRBJ1-4 - TRBV5-1 TRBD1
TGTGCCAGCAGTTCAGCTCCGGGACGAAACTATGGCTACACCTTC CASSSAPGRNYGYTF TRBJ1-2 - TRBV28 -
TGTGCCAGCAGGGCCGATAGCGGGGGAACAGATACGCAGTATTTT CASRADSGGTDTQYF TRBJ2-3 - TRBV7-9 TRBD2